These 13 T cell receptor beta chains came from one sample sequenced in a study of cytomegalovirus exposure and HLA in healthy donors (dated by TCRdb to about 2017). The receptor library was made with the immunoSEQ multiplex PCR assay. The multiplex PCR relied on a mix of 60 forward primers for TCR Vbeta segments and 13 reverse primers for TCR Jbeta segments. As stored in TCRdb, this immuneACCESS dataset retains in-frame rearrangements with V and J assigned. A fraction of the clones does not appear; measured against another copy, unresolved V genes explain less than half of the discrepancy, and the remainder lacks a known reason. This sample is represented by some 85,000 clones; roughly 80% of them were singletons. Around 2.9% of the sample goes to the ten largest clones. Sequencing input: PBMCs. The source is a man aged 35 to 55 in good health and CMV-seronegative.

This chain connects TRBV27 to TRBJ2-3, with a tentative D call TRBD1 (6 bases). Trimming took 7 bases from V and 2 from J, leaving 13 bases between them. Per germline, CDR1 MNHEY and CDR2 SMNVEV (reference sequence). This CDR3 has 14 amino acids. CDR3 nucleotide sequence: TGTGCCAGCAAGCGTCAGGGGCTCACAGATACGCAGTATTTT. Translated: CASKRQGLTDTQYF.

Details on this clone: At the DNA level, this CDR3 is encoded by other sequences in the same sample as well. In DNA form, the CDR3 reads TGTGCCAGCAGCTTGGACAGAGGTGAGACCCAGTACTTC. Encoded protein: CASSLDRGETQYF. The J gene is TRBJ2-5, the V gene TRBV7-8, with D perhaps TRBD1 (6 bases). Germline CDR1 and CDR2: SGHVS and FQNEAQ. The CDR3 is made up of 13 amino acids. Deletions cut 3 bases from V and 5 bases from J, with 10 bases between.

This chain uses TRBV28 with TRBJ2-5; 11 bases map to TRBD2. This CDR3 is 16 amino acids long. With 10 bases clipped from V and 5 bases from J, the junction kept 15 bases outside the gene matches. Germline V gene data show CDR1 as MDHEN and CDR2 as SYDVKM. CDR3 nucleotides: TGTGCCACCTCTAGAGGGATAGCGGGGGGGCGGGAGACCCAGTACTTC. This gives the protein CATSRGIAGGRETQYF.

This clone has more than one count but fewer than ten. The chain joins TRBV19 to TRBJ2-7; the match to TRBD2 covers 8 bases. With 6 bases clipped from V and 3 bases from J, the junction kept 10 bases outside the gene matches. The CDR3 covers 15 residues. Germline values: CDR1 LNHDA, CDR2 SQIVND (reference sequence). The DNA of the CDR3 is TGTGCCAGTAGCGTGAGTGGCGGGGGGCGCTACGAGCAGTACTTC. It encodes CASSVSGGGRYEQYF. The variable domain in full, completed from reference TRBV19 and TRBJ2-7, reads DGGITQSPKYLFRKEGQNVTLSCEQNLNHDAMYWYRQDPGQGLRLIYYSQIVNDFQKGDIAEGYSVSREKKESFPLTVTSAQKNPTAFYLCASSVSGGGRYEQYFGPGTRLTVT.

The chain is built from TRBV19 and TRBJ2-7, with 7 bases aligning to TRBD1. The V segment lost 9 bases and the J segment 2 bases; nucleotides outside the gene matches: 7. The CDR3 contains 13 residues. CDR1 is LNHDA, CDR2 SQIVND, per germline (reference sequence). CDR3 residues: CASSKGAPYEQYF. The DNA of the CDR3 is TGTGCCAGCTCTAAGGGGGCCCCCTACGAGCAGTACTTC.

The chain has TRBV5-4 and TRBJ1-1, with 7 bases fitting TRBD1. The length of the CDR3 is 14 residues. V lost 2 bases, J lost 4 bases, and 5 bases stayed unmatched. Germline loops: CDR1 SGHNT, CDR2 YYREEE (reference sequence). The CDR3 loop is CASSFFTGVTEAFF. The CDR3 DNA follows: TGTGCCAGCAGCTTTTTTACAGGGGTCACTGAAGCTTTCTTT.

This chain connects TRBV9 to TRBJ2-3; perhaps TRBD1 as D (5 bases). Between the trimmed V and J ends, which lost 0 bases and 4 bases, there was a span of 12 bases. Looked up from germline, CDR1 is SGDLS and CDR2 is YYNGEE. This CDR3 comprises 15 residues. CDR3 residues: CASSVARQGADTQYF. CDR3 sequence (DNA): TGTGCCAGCAGCGTAGCTCGGCAGGGTGCAGATACGCAGTATTTT.

In DNA form, the CDR3 reads TGTGCCAGCAGTTACCGGCAGGGGAATAATTCACCCCTCCACTTT. It encodes CASSYRQGNNSPLHF. The chain employs TRBV6-5 and TRBJ1-6; D possibly corresponds to TRBD1 (6 bases). Per the germline V gene, CDR1 is MNHEY and CDR2 is SVGAGI. CDR3 length: 15 residues. V was trimmed by 2 bases and J by 5 bases, leaving 10 bases between them.

The chain links TRBV9 to TRBJ1-1; perhaps TRBD1 as D (5 bases). With 3 bases removed from V and 1 base from J, the gap between germline ends came to 10 bases. The CDR3 is made up of 14 amino acids. Germline V gene sequence: CDR1 SGDLS, CDR2 YYNGEE. The CDR3 nucleotides are TGTGCCAGCAGCGAATTAGGGGAGAACACTGAAGCTTTCTTT. It translates to CASSELGENTEAFF.

This clone was detected only once. The chain carries TRBV7-2 and TRBJ2-7; TRBD1 matches 8 bases. Trimming took 5 bases from V and 4 from J; bases not matched to a gene: 10. The V gene's germline CDR1 is SGHTA and CDR2 FQGNSA. The CDR3 has 15 residues. The CDR3 region has the DNA TGTGCCAGCAGCCCCCTCCGGGACAGGCTGTACGAGCAGTACTTC. It yields the protein CASSPLRDRLYEQYF.

In the case of this clone: Other nucleotide sequences from this sample produce the same CDR3. V and J are TRBV4-3 and TRBJ1-5; D ambiguous. This CDR3 is 17 amino acids long. The germline gives CDR1 LGHNA, CDR2 YSLEER. V was trimmed by 0 bases and J by 7 bases, leaving 19 bases between them. CDR3 bases: TGCGCCAGCAGCCAAGATCTGGCTGGGGAAGCGGAACAGCCCCAGCATTTT. It yields the protein CASSQDLAGEAEQPQHF.

The chain is built from TRBV29-1 and TRBJ2-7; 10 nucleotides match TRBD1. From germline, CDR1 is SQVTM and CDR2 ANQGSEA. The CDR3 is 13 amino acids. Unmatched junction bases numbered 6, after V lost 6 bases and J lost 4 bases. DNA for the CDR3: TGCAGCGTAGTGGACAGGGGGAAATACGAGCAGTACTTC. It yields the protein CSVVDRGKYEQYF.

This clone was observed a single time. The rearrangement joins TRBV28 to TRBJ1-2, with a weak D call TRBD1 (6 bases). The CDR3 is 14 residues long. Germline assignment: CDR1 MDHEN and CDR2 SYDVKM. V lost 5 bases to trimming and J lost 4 bases, with 14 bases between them. The CDR3 region has the DNA TGTGCCAGCAGTCCAAACCTACAGGGCTATGGCTACACCTTC. Translated: CASSPNLQGYGYTF.